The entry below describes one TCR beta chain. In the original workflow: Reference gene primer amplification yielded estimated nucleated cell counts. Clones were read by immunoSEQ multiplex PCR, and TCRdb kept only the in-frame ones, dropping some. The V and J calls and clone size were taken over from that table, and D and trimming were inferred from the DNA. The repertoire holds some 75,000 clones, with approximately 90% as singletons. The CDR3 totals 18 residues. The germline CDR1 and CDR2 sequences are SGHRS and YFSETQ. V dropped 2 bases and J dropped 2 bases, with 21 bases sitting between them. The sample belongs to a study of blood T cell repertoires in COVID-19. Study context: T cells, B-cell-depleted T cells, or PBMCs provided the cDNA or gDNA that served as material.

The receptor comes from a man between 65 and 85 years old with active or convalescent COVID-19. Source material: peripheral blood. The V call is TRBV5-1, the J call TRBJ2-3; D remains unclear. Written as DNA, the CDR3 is TGCGCCAGCAGCTTCGGTACACCGCGTCGAGGTTTCACAGATACGCAGTATTTT. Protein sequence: CASSFGTPRRGFTDTQYF.